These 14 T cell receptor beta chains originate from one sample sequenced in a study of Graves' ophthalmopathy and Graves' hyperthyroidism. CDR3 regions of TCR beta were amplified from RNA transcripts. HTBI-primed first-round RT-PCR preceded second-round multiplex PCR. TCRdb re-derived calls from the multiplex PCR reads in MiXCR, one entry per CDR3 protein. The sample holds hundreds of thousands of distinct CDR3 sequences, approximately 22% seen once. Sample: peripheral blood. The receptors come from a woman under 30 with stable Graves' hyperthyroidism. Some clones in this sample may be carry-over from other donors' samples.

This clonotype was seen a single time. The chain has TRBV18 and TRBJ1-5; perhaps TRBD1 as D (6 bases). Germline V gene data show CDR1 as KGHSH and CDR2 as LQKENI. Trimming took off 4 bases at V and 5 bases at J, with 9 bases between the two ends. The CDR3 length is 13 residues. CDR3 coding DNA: TGTGCCAGCTCACAGGGGGACGATCAGCCCCAGCATTTT. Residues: CASSQGDDQPQHF.

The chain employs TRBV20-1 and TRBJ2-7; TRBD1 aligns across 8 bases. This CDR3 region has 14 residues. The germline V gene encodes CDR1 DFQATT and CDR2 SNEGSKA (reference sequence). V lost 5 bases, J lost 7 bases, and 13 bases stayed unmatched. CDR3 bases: TGCAGTGCTGGGGGGACAGGAACTTCCTGGGAGCAGTACTTC. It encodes CSAGGTGTSWEQYF.

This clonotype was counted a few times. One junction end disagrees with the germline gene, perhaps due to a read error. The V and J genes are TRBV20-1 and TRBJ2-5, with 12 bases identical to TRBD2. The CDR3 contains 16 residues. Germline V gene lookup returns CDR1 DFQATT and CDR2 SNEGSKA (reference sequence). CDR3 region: CSAIPGLAGPQETRYF. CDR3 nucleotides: TGCAGTGCCATACCAGGACTAGCGGGACCCCAAGAGACCCGGTACTTC.

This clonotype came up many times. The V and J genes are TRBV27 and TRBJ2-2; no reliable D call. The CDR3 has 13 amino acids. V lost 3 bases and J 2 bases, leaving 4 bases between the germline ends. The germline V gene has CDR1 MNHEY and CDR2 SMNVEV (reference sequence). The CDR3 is CASSFYNTGELFF. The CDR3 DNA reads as TGTGCCAGCAGTTTCTACAACACCGGGGAGCTGTTTTTT.

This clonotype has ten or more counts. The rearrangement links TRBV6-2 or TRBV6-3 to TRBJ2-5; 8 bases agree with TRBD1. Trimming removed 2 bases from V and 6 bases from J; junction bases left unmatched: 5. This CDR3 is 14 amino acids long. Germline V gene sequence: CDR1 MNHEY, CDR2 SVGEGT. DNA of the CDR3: TGTGCCAGCAGTTACCAGGGGGCGGGGAAGACCCAGTACTTC. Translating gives CASSYQGAGKTQYF.

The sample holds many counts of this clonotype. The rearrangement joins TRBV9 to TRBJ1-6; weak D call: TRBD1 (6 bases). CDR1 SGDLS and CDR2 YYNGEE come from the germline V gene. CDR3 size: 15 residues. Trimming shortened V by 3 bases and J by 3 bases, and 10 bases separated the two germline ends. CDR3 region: CASSDNRDYNSPLHF. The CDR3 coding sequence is TGTGCCAGCAGCGATAACAGGGACTATAATTCACCCCTCCACTTT.

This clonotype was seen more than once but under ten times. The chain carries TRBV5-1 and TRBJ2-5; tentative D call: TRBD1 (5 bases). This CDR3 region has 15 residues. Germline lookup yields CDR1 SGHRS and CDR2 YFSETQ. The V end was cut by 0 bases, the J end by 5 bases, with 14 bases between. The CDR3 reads CASSLGERGLETQYF. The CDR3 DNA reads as TGCGCCAGCAGCTTGGGAGAAAGGGGATTGGAGACCCAGTACTTC.

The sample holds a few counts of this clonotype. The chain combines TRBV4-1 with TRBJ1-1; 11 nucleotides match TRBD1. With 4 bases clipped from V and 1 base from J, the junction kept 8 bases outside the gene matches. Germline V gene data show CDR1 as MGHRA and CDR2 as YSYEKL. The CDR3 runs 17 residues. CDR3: CASSRSPGTGGNTEAFF. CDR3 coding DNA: TGCGCCAGCAGCCGATCACCCGGGACAGGGGGGAACACTGAAGCTTTCTTT.

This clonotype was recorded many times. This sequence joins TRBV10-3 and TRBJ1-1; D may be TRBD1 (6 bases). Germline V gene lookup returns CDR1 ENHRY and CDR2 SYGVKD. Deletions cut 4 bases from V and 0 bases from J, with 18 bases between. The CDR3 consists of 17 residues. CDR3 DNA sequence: TGTGCCATCAGTGTCCAGGGTAGGGGGACCATGAACACTGAAGCTTTCTTT. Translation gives CAISVQGRGTMNTEAFF.

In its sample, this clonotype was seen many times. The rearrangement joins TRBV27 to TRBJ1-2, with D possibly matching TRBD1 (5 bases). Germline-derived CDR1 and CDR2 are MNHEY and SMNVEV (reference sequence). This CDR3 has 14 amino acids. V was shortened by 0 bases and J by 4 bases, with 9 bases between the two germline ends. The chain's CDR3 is CASSLSKQVYGYTF. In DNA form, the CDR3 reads TGTGCCAGCAGTTTATCGAAACAGGTCTATGGCTACACCTTC.

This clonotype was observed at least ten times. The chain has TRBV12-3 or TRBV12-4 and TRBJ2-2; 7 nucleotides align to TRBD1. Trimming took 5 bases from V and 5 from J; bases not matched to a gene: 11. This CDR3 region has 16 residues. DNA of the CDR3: TGTGCCAGCAGTGACGACAGGGTGGTAGGGACCGGGGAGCTGTTTTTT. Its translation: CASSDDRVVGTGELFF.

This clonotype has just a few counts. This CDR3 reads CASSPRQSRTYEQYF. The CDR3 coding sequence is TGTGCCAGTAGTCCTCGGCAGTCTAGGACCTACGAGCAGTACTTC. J is TRBJ2-7 and V is TRBV19; unclear D gene. The CDR3 runs 15 residues. The V gene's germline CDR1 is LNHDA and CDR2 SQIVND (reference sequence). V gave up 5 bases and J gave up 2 bases, with 16 bases separating them.

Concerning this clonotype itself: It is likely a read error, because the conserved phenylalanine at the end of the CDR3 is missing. The CDR3, as DNA: TGCGCCAGCAGCCAACAGGGGCGAGACTATGGCTACACCTTG. Protein: CASSQQGRDYGYTL. The chain has TRBV5-1 and TRBJ1-2; TRBD1 matches 7 bases. This CDR3 is 14 amino acids long. Germline values: CDR1 SGHRS, CDR2 YFSETQ. Trimming took 4 bases from V and 3 from J; bases not matched to a gene: 6.

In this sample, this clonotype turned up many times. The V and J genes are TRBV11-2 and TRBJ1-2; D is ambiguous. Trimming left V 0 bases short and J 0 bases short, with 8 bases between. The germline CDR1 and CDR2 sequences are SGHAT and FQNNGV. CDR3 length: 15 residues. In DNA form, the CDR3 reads TGTGCCAGCAGCTTAGACGTCGCCTCTAACTATGGCTACACCTTC. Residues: CASSLDVASNYGYTF. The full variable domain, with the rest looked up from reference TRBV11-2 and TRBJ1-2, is EAGVAQSPRYKIIEKRQSVAFWCNPISGHATLYWYQQILGQGPKLLIQFQNNGVVDDSQLPKDRFSAERLKGVDSTLKIQPAKLEDSAVYLCASSLDVASNYGYTFGSGTRLTVV.